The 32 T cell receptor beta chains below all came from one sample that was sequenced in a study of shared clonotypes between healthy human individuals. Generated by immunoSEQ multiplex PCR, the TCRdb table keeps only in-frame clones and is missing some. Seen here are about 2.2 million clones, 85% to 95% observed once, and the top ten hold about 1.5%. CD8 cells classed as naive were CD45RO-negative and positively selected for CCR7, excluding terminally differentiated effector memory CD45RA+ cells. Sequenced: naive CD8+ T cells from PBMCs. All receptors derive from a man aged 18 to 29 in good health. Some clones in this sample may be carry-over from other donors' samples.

The CDR3 here is CATHPRGHTDTQYF. The CDR3 bases are TGTGCCACCCACCCCAGGGGGCATACAGATACGCAGTATTTT. V is TRBV28 and J is TRBJ2-3, with 8 positions matching TRBD1. V was clipped by 10 bases and J by 3 bases; unmatched bases: 9. CDR1 MDHEN and CDR2 SYDVKM come from the germline V gene. This CDR3 is built from 14 residues.

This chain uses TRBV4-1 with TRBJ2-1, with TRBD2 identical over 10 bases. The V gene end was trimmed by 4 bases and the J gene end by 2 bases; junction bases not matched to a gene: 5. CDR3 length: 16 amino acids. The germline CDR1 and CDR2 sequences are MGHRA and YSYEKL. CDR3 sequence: CASSRGAGGPYNEQFF. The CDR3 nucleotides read TGCGCCAGCAGCCGTGGAGCGGGAGGGCCCTACAATGAGCAGTTCTTC.

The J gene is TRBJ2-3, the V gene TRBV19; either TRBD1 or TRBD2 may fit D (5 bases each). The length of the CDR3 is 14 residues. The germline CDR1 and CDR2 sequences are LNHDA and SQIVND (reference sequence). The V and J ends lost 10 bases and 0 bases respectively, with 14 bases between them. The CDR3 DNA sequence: TGTGCCACCCATCACCGGGACAGCACAGATACGCAGTATTTT. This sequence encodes CATHHRDSTDTQYF.

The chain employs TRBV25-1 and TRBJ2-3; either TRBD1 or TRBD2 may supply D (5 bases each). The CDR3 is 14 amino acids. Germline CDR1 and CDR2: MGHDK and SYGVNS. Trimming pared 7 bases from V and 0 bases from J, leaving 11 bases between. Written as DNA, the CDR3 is TGTGCCAGCAACCCAGAGGGGAGCACAGATACGCAGTATTTT. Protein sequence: CASNPEGSTDTQYF.

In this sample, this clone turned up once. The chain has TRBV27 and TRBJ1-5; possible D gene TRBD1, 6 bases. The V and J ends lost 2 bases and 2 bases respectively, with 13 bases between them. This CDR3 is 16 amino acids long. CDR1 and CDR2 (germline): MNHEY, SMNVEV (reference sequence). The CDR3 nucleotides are TGTGCCAGCAGTTTACACAGGGCTGGCGGCAATCAGCCCCAGCATTTT. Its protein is CASSLHRAGGNQPQHF.

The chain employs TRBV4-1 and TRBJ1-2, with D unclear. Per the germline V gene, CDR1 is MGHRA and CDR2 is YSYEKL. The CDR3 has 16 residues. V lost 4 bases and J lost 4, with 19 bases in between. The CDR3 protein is CASSPGGRAGGYGYTF. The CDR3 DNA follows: TGCGCCAGCAGCCCGGGAGGGCGGGCGGGCGGCTATGGCTACACCTTC.

CDR3 coding DNA: TGTGCCAGTAACGACGGCTCGAGGGTTAGTAGTGGTGGCTACACCTTC. Encoded protein: CASNDGSRVSSGGYTF. This chain links TRBV19 with TRBJ1-2; D is uncertain. Trimming removed 7 bases at V and 7 bases at J, with 25 bases between. Germline CDR1 reads LNHDA; CDR2 reads SQIVND (reference sequence). The CDR3 consists of 16 residues.

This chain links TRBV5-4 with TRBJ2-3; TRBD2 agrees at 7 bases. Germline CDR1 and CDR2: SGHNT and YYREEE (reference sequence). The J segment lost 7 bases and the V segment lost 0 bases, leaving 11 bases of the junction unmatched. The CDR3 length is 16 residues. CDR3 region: CASSLEAWRENYTQYF. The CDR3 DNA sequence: TGTGCCAGCAGCTTGGAGGCGTGGCGGGAGAATTATACGCAGTATTTT.

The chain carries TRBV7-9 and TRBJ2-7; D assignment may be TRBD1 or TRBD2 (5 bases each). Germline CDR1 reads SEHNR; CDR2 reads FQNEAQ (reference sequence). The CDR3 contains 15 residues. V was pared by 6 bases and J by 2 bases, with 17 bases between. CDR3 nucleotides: TGTGCCAGCAGGGCACCCGGGGACGGTCCCTACGAGCAGTACTTC. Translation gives CASRAPGDGPYEQYF.

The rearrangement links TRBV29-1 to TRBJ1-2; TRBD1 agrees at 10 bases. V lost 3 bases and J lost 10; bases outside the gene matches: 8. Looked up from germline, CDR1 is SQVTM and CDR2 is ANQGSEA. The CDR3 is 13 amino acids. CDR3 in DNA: TGCAGCGTTGAGGCGACCGGACAGGGGGACTACACCTTC. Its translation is CSVEATGQGDYTF.

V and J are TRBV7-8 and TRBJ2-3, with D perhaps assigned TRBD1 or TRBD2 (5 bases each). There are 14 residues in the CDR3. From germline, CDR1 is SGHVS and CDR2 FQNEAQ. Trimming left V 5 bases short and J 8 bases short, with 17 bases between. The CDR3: CASSLRDGRGTQYF. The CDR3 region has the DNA TGTGCCAGCAGCCTCCGGGACGGACGGGGTACGCAGTATTTT.

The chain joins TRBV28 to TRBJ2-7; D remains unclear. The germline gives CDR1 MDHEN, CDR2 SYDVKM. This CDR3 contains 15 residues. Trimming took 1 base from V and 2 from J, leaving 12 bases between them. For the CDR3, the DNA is TGTGCCAGCAGTTTATTTTTCCAGGAAACCTACGAGCAGTACTTC. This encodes CASSLFFQETYEQYF.

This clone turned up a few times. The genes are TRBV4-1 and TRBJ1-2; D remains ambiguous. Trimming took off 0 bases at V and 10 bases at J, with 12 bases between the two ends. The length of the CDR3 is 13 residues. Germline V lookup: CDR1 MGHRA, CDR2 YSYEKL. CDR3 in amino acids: CASSQDPMAAYTF. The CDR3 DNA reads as TGCGCCAGCAGCCAAGATCCTATGGCAGCCTACACCTTC.

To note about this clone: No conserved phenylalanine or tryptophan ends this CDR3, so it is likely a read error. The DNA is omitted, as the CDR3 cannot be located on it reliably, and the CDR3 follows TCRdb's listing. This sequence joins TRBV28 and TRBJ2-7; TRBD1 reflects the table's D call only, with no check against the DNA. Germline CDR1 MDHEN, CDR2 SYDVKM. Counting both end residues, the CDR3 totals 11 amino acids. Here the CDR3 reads CASSYPRGHNG.

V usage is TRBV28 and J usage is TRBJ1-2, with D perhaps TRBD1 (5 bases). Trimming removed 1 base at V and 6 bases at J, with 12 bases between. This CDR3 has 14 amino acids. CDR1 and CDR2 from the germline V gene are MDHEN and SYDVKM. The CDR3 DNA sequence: TGTGCCAGCAGTTTATCCCCAGGGATTAATGGCTACACCTTC. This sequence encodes CASSLSPGINGYTF.

The CDR3 region has the DNA TGCGCCAGCAGCCACCAGACAGGGGGCGCGTACGAGCAGTACTTC. Translating gives CASSHQTGGAYEQYF. This rearrangement joins TRBV4-3 to TRBJ2-7; 10 bases are a match to TRBD1. The CDR3 sequence is 15 residues long. The V segment lost 3 bases and the J segment 4 bases; nucleotides outside the gene matches: 6. Per the germline V gene, CDR1 is LGHNA and CDR2 is YSLEER.

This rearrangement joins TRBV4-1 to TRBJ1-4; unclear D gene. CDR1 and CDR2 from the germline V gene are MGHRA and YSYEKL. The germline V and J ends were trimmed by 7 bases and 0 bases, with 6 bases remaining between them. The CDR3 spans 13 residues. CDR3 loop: CASTTATNEKLFF. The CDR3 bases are TGCGCCAGCACTACCGCAACTAATGAAAAACTGTTTTTT.

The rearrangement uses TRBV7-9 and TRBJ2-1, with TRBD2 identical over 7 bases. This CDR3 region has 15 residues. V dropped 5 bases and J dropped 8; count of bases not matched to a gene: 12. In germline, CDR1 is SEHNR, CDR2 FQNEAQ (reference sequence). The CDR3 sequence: CASSATGSGLDEQFF. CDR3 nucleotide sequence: TGTGCCAGCAGCGCGACGGGTAGCGGGTTGGATGAGCAGTTCTTC. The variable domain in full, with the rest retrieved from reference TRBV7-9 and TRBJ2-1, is DTGVSQNPRHKITKRGQNVTFRCDPISEHNRLYWYRQTLGQGPEFLTYFQNEAQLEKSRLLSDRFSAERPKGSFSTLEIQRTEQGDSAMYLCASSATGSGLDEQFFGPGTRLTVL.

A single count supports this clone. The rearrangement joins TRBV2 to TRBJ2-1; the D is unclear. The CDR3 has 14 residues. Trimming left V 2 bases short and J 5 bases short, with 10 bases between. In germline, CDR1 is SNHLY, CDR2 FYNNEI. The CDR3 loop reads CASSEPRLHNEQFF. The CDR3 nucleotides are TGTGCCAGCAGTGAACCTAGACTGCACAATGAGCAGTTCTTC.

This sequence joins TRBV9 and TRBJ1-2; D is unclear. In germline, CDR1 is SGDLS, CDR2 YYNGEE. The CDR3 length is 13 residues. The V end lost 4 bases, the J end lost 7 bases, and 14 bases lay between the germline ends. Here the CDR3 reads CASSPQLGIGYTF. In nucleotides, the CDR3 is TGTGCCAGCAGCCCCCAGCTAGGGATTGGCTACACCTTC.

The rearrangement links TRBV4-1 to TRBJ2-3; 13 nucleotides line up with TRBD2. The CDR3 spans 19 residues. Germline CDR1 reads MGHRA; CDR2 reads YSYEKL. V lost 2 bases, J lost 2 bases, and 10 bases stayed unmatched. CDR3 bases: TGCGCCAGCAGCCAAACCGACGGACTAGCGGGAGATTCCACAGATACGCAGTATTTT. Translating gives CASSQTDGLAGDSTDTQYF.

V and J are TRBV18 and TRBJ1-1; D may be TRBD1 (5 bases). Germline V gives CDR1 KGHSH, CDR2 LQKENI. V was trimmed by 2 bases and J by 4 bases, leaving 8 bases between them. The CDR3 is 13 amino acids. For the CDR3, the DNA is TGTGCCAGCTCACCAACGGGGGGCACTGAAGCTTTCTTT. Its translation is CASSPTGGTEAFF.

The DNA for the CDR3 is TGTGCCAGCAGCGTGGAGGCACGGAGTCGGGACTACGAGCAGTACTTC. Residues: CASSVEARSRDYEQYF. The gene calls are TRBV9 and TRBJ2-7, with D possibly TRBD2 on 5 matching bases. There are 16 residues in the CDR3. CDR1 is SGDLS, CDR2 YYNGEE, per germline. Trimming removed 2 bases at V and 3 bases at J, with 18 bases between. The complete variable domain, with remaining parts taken from reference TRBV9 and TRBJ2-7, reads DSGVTQTPKHLITATGQRVTLRCSPRSGDLSVYWYQQSLDQGLQFLIQYYNGEERAKGNILERFSAQQFPDLHSELNLSSLELGDSALYFCASSVEARSRDYEQYFGPGTRLTVT.

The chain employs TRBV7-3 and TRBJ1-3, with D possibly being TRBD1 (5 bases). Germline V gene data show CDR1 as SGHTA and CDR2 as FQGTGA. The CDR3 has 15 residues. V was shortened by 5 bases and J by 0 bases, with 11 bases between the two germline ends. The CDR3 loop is CASSPDSFSGNTIYF. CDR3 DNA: TGTGCCAGCAGCCCCGACAGTTTCTCTGGAAACACCATATATTTT.

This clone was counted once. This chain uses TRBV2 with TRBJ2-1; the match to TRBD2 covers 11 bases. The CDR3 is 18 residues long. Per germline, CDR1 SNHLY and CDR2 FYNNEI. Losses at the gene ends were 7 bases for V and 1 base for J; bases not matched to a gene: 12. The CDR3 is CASIGTSGIKMSYNEQFF. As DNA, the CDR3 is TGTGCCAGCATCGGGACTAGCGGCATAAAAATGTCCTACAATGAGCAGTTCTTC.

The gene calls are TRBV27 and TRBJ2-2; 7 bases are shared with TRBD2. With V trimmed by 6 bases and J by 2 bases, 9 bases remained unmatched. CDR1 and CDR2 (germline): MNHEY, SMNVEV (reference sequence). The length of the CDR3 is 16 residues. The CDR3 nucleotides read TGTGCCAGCAGCCCTAGCCGGGGGGATAACACCGGGGAGCTGTTTTTT. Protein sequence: CASSPSRGDNTGELFF.

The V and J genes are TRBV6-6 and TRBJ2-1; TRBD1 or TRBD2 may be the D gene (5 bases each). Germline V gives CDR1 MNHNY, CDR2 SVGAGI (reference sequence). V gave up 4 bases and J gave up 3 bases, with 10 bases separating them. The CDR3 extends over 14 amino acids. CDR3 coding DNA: TGTGCCAGCAGTTTTGGGACCTACTACAATGAGCAGTTCTTC. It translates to CASSFGTYYNEQFF.

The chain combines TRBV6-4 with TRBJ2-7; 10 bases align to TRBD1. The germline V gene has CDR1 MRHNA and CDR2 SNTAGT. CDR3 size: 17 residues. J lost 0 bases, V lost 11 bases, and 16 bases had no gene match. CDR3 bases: TGTGCCCCTAACCGGGACAGGGGTAACGTTCCCTCCTACGAGCAGTACTTC. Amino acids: CAPNRDRGNVPSYEQYF.

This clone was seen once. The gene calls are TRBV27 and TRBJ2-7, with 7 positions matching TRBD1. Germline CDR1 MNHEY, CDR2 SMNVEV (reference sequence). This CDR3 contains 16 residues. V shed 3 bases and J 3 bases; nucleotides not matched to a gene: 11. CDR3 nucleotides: TGTGCCAGCAGTTTCGGACAGGTTAGAGCGTTCTACGAGCAGTACTTC. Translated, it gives CASSFGQVRAFYEQYF.

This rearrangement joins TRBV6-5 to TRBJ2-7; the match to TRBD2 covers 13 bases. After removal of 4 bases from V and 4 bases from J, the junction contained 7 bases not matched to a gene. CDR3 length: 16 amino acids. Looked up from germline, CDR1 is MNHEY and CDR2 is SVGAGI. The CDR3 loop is CASSSGTSGNYYEQYF. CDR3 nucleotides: TGTGCCAGCAGTTCCGGGACTAGCGGGAACTATTACGAGCAGTACTTC.

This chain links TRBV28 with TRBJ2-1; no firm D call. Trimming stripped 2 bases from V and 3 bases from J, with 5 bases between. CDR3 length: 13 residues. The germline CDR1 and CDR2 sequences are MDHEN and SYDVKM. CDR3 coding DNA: TGTGCCAGCAGTTTAAGAAACTACAATGAGCAGTTCTTC. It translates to CASSLRNYNEQFF.

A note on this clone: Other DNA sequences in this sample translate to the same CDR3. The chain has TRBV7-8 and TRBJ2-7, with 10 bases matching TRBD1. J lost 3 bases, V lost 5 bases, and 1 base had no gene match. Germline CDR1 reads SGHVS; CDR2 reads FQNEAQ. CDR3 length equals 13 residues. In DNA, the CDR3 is TGTGCCAGCAGCCGGGACAGGGGCTACGAGCAGTACTTC. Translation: CASSRDRGYEQYF.